The sequence of this T cell receptor (beta chain) was determined in a study of T cell changes during pregnancy in multiple sclerosis. Clones were read by immunoSEQ multiplex PCR, and TCRdb kept only the in-frame ones, dropping some. This sample yields 76,000 or so clones, of which 93% are seen a single time; approximately 0.79% belongs to the top ten. The CDR3 has 16 amino acids. The V gene's germline CDR1 is SNHLY and CDR2 FYNNEI. V shed 1 base and J shed 5 bases, with 14 bases lying between them. The chain has TRBV2 and TRBJ1-4; possibly TRBD1 for D (6 bases). The TCR sequence derives from a female donor in good health, enrolled as a control in a pregnancy study. The material sequenced was peripheral blood, taken in the second trimester of pregnancy. This chain's CDR3 is CASSEGQDSPNEKLFF. Written as DNA, the CDR3 is TGTGCCAGCAGTGAAGGTCAGGACAGTCCAAATGAAAAACTGTTTTTT.